Each of the 16 T cell receptor beta chains below was sequenced from the same sample in a study of blood T cells in healthy people across ages. Sample-barcoded 5' priming and a J-beta primer mix drove a second PCR of 7 to 11 cycles. From the 5' RACE reads, TCRdb called clonotypes with MiXCR, one entry per CDR3 protein. This sample has hundreds of thousands of distinct CDR3 sequences, with 58% found just once. Sequenced sample: blood. These receptors were obtained from a man younger than 45 in good health.

The rearrangement joins TRBV10-3 to TRBJ2-7, with TRBD1 as a possible D gene (6 bases). Per germline, CDR1 ENHRY and CDR2 SYGVKD. Trimming pared 10 bases from V and 2 bases from J, leaving 18 bases between. The CDR3 is made up of 14 amino acids. CDR3 loop: CASIQGEEAYEQYF. The DNA for the CDR3 is TGTGCCAGCATACAGGGAGAGGAGGCCTACGAGCAGTACTTC.

This clonotype was counted only a few times. The chain links TRBV7-2 to TRBJ2-5, with 7 bases that match TRBD2. Germline lookup yields CDR1 SGHTA and CDR2 FQGNSA. With 5 bases clipped from V and 5 bases from J, the junction kept 11 bases outside the gene matches. The CDR3 sequence is 15 residues long. The CDR3 reads CASSRNHGGTETQYF. CDR3 coding DNA: TGTGCCAGCAGCCGAAATCACGGGGGGACGGAGACCCAGTACTTC.

The V gene is TRBV7-9, the J gene TRBJ2-7; 8 nucleotides agree with TRBD1. The V gene's germline CDR1 is SEHNR and CDR2 FQNEAQ (reference sequence). The length of the CDR3 is 16 residues. Losses at the gene ends were 1 base for V and 4 bases for J; bases not matched to a gene: 9. The CDR3 coding sequence is TGTGCCAGCAGCTTAGAGGTCGGGACAGGAGTTTACGAGCAGTACTTC. Translating gives CASSLEVGTGVYEQYF.

The chain has TRBV12-3 or TRBV12-4 and TRBJ1-5, with D uncertain. CDR3 length: 12 residues. V gave up 8 bases and J gave up 7 bases, with 12 bases separating them. The CDR3 is CASAEVGQPQHF. The CDR3 coding sequence is TGTGCCAGCGCCGAGGTCGGGCAGCCCCAGCATTTT.

The gene calls are TRBV12-3 or TRBV12-4 and TRBJ1-6; perhaps TRBD1 as D (6 bases). Between the trimmed V and J ends, which lost 3 bases and 7 bases, there was a span of 13 bases. This CDR3 is 15 amino acids long. Here the CDR3 reads CASSFGTNLNSPLHF. The CDR3 nucleotides are TGTGCCAGCAGTTTTGGGACAAACCTCAATTCACCCCTCCACTTT.

About this clonotype: Since a much larger clone is just one base distant, this may be a read error. This chain joins TRBV12-3 or TRBV12-4 and TRBJ2-3; 9 nucleotides agree with TRBD2. CDR3 length equals 14 residues. J lost 11 bases, V lost 4 bases, and 10 bases had no gene match. CDR3 in DNA: TGTGCCAGCAGTTGCGGGGGGGGCGGAGATGTGCAGTATTTT. Translation gives CASSCGGGGDVQYF.

This sequence joins TRBV7-2 and TRBJ2-1; maybe TRBD2 (6 bases). CDR3 length: 14 amino acids. Per germline, CDR1 SGHTA and CDR2 FQGNSA. V was cut by 3 bases and J by 12 bases, with 18 bases left in between. In nucleotides, the CDR3 is TGTGCCAGCAGCTTCTACCCCGACAGCGGGCTGCAGTTCTTC. It translates to CASSFYPDSGLQFF.

This rearrangement joins TRBV4-3 to TRBJ2-7; D is unclear. The germline CDR1 and CDR2 sequences are LGHNA and YSLEER. V was cut by 5 bases and J by 2 bases, with 16 bases left in between. The CDR3 runs 15 residues. CDR3 nucleotide sequence: TGCGCCAGCAGCTACGTCGGCAGGCTAACCTACGAGCAGTACTTC. Translating gives CASSYVGRLTYEQYF.

At least ten counts were recorded for this clonotype. The V call is TRBV3-1, the J call TRBJ2-5; a weak D match, TRBD2 (6 bases). The CDR3 has 17 residues. Trimming removed 1 base from V and 3 bases from J, with 18 bases in between. The germline V gene has CDR1 LGHDT and CDR2 YNNKEL (reference sequence). In DNA, the CDR3 is TGTGCCAGCAGCCAAGGTCCCGGACTACCCTCCGAAGAGACCCAGTACTTC. Amino acid sequence: CASSQGPGLPSEETQYF.

The chain uses TRBV20-1 and TRBJ2-1; D is undetermined. Germline lookup yields CDR1 DFQATT and CDR2 SNEGSKA (reference sequence). The V end lost 0 bases, the J end lost 3 bases, and 15 bases lay between the germline ends. The CDR3 extends over 16 amino acids. The CDR3 reads CSARDPAKNYYNEQFF. The CDR3 DNA reads as TGCAGTGCTAGAGATCCGGCGAAGAACTACTACAATGAGCAGTTCTTC.

The chain is built from TRBV5-1 and TRBJ2-7; a weak D match, TRBD1 (6 bases). The CDR3 length is 14 residues. Deletions cut 0 bases from V and 7 bases from J, with 14 bases between. CDR1 is SGHRS, CDR2 YFSETQ, per germline. The CDR3 region has the DNA TGCGCCAGCAGCTTGGCCGGACAGACAGAGGAGCAGTACTTC. Translated, it gives CASSLAGQTEEQYF.

V usage is TRBV4-1 and J usage is TRBJ2-1, with 7 positions matching TRBD1. This CDR3 comprises 14 residues. From germline, CDR1 is MGHRA and CDR2 YSYEKL. V lost 8 bases, J lost 4 bases, and 8 bases stayed unmatched. Here the CDR3 DNA reads TGCGCCAGCCGAAACGAACAGGGGTACAATGAGCAGTTCTTC. Residues: CASRNEQGYNEQFF.

This clonotype has just a few counts. The rearrangement links TRBV3-1 to TRBJ1-2; D is unresolved. The CDR3 spans 15 residues. CDR1 and CDR2 from the germline V gene are LGHDT and YNNKEL (reference sequence). Trimming took off 0 bases at V and 3 bases at J, with 11 bases between the two ends. CDR3 coding DNA: TGTGCCAGCAGCCAAGACGCGATCGGAGACTATGGCTACACCTTC. Translating it yields CASSQDAIGDYGYTF.

This clonotype was seen more than once but under ten times. The CDR3 is CASSNLGSYEQYF. CDR3 DNA sequence: TGTGCCAGCAGTAATCTCGGGTCCTACGAGCAGTACTTC. The chain carries TRBV25-1 and TRBJ2-7; D call uncertain. The V end was cut by 5 bases, the J end by 1 base, with 9 bases between. The germline V gene encodes CDR1 MGHDK and CDR2 SYGVNS. This CDR3 has 13 residues.

Only a few counts were recorded for this clonotype. This chain joins TRBV5-1 and TRBJ2-7; no clear D gene. Trimming took 3 bases from V and 7 from J, leaving 17 bases between them. The CDR3 length is 14 residues. Germline lookup yields CDR1 SGHRS and CDR2 YFSETQ. CDR3: CASSSVDGLWEQYF. DNA for the CDR3: TGCGCCAGCAGCTCCGTCGACGGGTTATGGGAGCAGTACTTC.

The chain is built from TRBV4-1 and TRBJ2-4; 12 bases align to TRBD2. The J call may be in error: the DNA end matches TRBJ2-7 better. The CDR3 is 21 residues long. CDR1 MGHRA and CDR2 YSYEKL come from the germline V gene. The DNA for the CDR3 is TGCGCCAGCAGCCCTCCTTCTCCACAAAGGTCTAGCGGGGGGGAAGACTACGAGCAGTACTTC. Protein sequence: CASSPPSPQRSSGGEDYEQYF.